The 15 T cell receptor beta chains below all came from one sample that was sequenced in a study of blood T cells in healthy people across ages. The second PCR ran about 6 to 11 cycles with a sample-barcoded 5' primer and J-beta primers. TCRdb processed the 5' RACE reads anew with MiXCR; each CDR3 protein has one entry. The profile shows about 780,000 distinct CDR3 sequences, about 47% of them singletons. Sequences were obtained from blood. Receptors were obtained from an older man in good health.

J is TRBJ1-2 and V is TRBV3-1, with 8 bases that match TRBD1. With V trimmed by 7 bases and J by 4 bases, 14 bases remained unmatched. This CDR3 comprises 16 residues. Germline values: CDR1 LGHDT, CDR2 YNNKEL (reference sequence). The chain's CDR3 is CASNSRDRSQGYGYTF. Written as DNA, the CDR3 is TGTGCCAGCAATTCCAGGGACAGGTCCCAAGGCTATGGCTACACCTTC.

The CDR3 DNA is TGCAGCAAATTCTGCCCGAGGGACTCTGGAAACACCATATATTTT. It specifies CSKFCPRDSGNTIYF. The chain joins TRBV29-1 to TRBJ1-3; D not resolved. V was clipped by 8 bases and J by 0 bases, with 17 bases between them. This CDR3 has 15 residues. Germline CDR1 SQVTM, CDR2 ANQGSEA.

Of note for this clonotype: A much larger clone sits a single nucleotide away, making a read error possible. V is TRBV27 and J is TRBJ2-3; D call uncertain. CDR3 length equals 14 residues. With 5 bases removed from V and 2 bases from J, the gap between germline ends came to 11 bases. Looked up from germline, CDR1 is MNHEY and CDR2 is SMNVEV (reference sequence). CDR3 residues: CASSVRHSTDTQYF. In nucleotides, the CDR3 is TGTGCCAGCAGTGTAAGGCATTCCACAGATACGCAGTATTTT.

The gene calls are TRBV7-9 and TRBJ1-1, with D possibly matching TRBD1 (6 bases). V was clipped by 5 bases and J by 4 bases, with 14 bases between them. Germline V CDR1 and CDR2: SEHNR, FQNEAQ (reference sequence). The CDR3 length is 14 residues. CDR3 sequence reads: CASSQDQGSTEAFF. The DNA for the CDR3 is TGTGCCAGCAGCCAGGACCAGGGGAGCACTGAAGCTTTCTTT.

V usage is TRBV29-1 and J usage is TRBJ2-1, with TRBD1 matching 9 bases. Germline V gene data show CDR1 as SQVTM and CDR2 as ANQGSEA. Losses at the gene ends were 5 bases for V and 7 bases for J; bases not matched to a gene: 9. The CDR3 runs 14 residues. The CDR3 DNA sequence: TGCAGCGTTTTTGGGGGGACAGGGAGGAATGAGCAGTTCTTC. Protein sequence: CSVFGGTGRNEQFF.

The chain joins TRBV28 to TRBJ1-2; D uncertain. V lost 6 bases and J 4 bases, leaving 6 bases between the germline ends. The germline V gene has CDR1 MDHEN and CDR2 SYDVKM. This CDR3 comprises 11 residues. Here the CDR3 reads CASRSFYGYTF. CDR3 in DNA: TGTGCCAGCAGATCATTCTATGGCTACACCTTC.

The sample holds one count of this clonotype. V and J are TRBV10-3 and TRBJ2-2; 11 positions agree with TRBD2. CDR3 length: 16 amino acids. V lost 4 bases to trimming and J lost 4 bases; unmatched junction nucleotides: 5. Germline V gives CDR1 ENHRY, CDR2 SYGVKD. This CDR3 reads CAISVAGGPGTGELFF. As DNA, the CDR3 is TGTGCCATCAGTGTAGCGGGAGGGCCCGGCACCGGGGAGCTGTTTTTT.

This clonotype was observed a handful of times. The CDR3 protein is CASSEEGTGGYNEQFF. As DNA, the CDR3 is TGTGCCAGCAGTGAAGAAGGGACAGGGGGTTACAATGAGCAGTTCTTC. The chain combines TRBV2 with TRBJ2-1; 11 bases match TRBD1. CDR1 SNHLY and CDR2 FYNNEI come from the germline V gene. J was trimmed by 4 bases and V by 1 base; bases with no gene match: 3. The CDR3 contains 16 residues.

The V gene is TRBV27, the J gene TRBJ2-7, with 9 bases identical to TRBD1. The V segment lost 0 bases and the J segment 5 bases; nucleotides outside the gene matches: 17. The CDR3 length is 19 residues. Germline lookup yields CDR1 MNHEY and CDR2 SMNVEV (reference sequence). For the CDR3, the DNA is TGTGCCAGCAGTTTATCCCTCGAGGGTAGGGACAGGGTGGAAAACGAGCAGTACTTC. Translated: CASSLSLEGRDRVENEQYF.

This clonotype was seen a handful of times. V and J are TRBV10-3 and TRBJ2-5, with 7 positions matching TRBD1. Germline V gene lookup returns CDR1 ENHRY and CDR2 SYGVKD. The CDR3 length is 14 residues. With 6 bases clipped from V and 2 bases from J, the junction kept 6 bases outside the gene matches. DNA for the CDR3: TGTGCCATCAGGGAAACGGGACAGCAAGAGACCCAGTACTTC. Protein product: CAIRETGQQETQYF.

The chain links TRBV7-2 to TRBJ2-1, with 7 bases aligning to TRBD1. Germline V lookup: CDR1 SGHTA, CDR2 FQGNSA. The CDR3 has 14 residues. V shed 5 bases, J shed 7 bases, and the junction held 8 bases outside the gene matches. CDR3 coding DNA: TGTGCCAGCAGCACACGACAGGGTATGAATGAGCAGTTCTTC. Its protein is CASSTRQGMNEQFF.

This clonotype came up a few times. This chain links TRBV29-1 with TRBJ1-2; 7 positions agree with TRBD1. There are 12 residues in the CDR3. Germline V gives CDR1 SQVTM, CDR2 ANQGSEA. Unmatched junction bases numbered 3, after V lost 7 bases and J lost 1 base. The CDR3 region is CSAGQFNYGYTF. Written as DNA, the CDR3 is TGCAGCGCGGGACAGTTTAACTATGGCTACACCTTC.

The chain joins TRBV20-1 to TRBJ1-1; no clear D. This CDR3 contains 13 residues. The germline CDR1 and CDR2 sequences are DFQATT and SNEGSKA (reference sequence). V gave up 1 base and J gave up 2 bases, with 8 bases separating them. CDR3 loop: CSARGSANTEAFF. In nucleotides, the CDR3 is TGCAGTGCTAGAGGCTCCGCAAACACTGAAGCTTTCTTT.

The chain combines TRBV20-1 with TRBJ2-1; 7 nucleotides align to TRBD2. V lost 4 bases, J lost 4 bases, and 16 bases stayed unmatched. The germline V gene encodes CDR1 DFQATT and CDR2 SNEGSKA (reference sequence). The CDR3 sequence is 17 residues long. The CDR3 coding sequence is TGCAGTGCTACCCTTGGATTGGCTAGCGGAGTATACAATGAGCAGTTCTTC. This encodes CSATLGLASGVYNEQFF.

The sample holds a few counts of this clonotype. The chain combines TRBV12-3 or TRBV12-4 with TRBJ1-1; 10 bases agree with TRBD1. This CDR3 has 16 residues. Trimming took 5 bases from V and 4 from J; bases not matched to a gene: 10. CDR3 in DNA: TGTGCCAGCAGTCATCACCCGGGACAGGGGAGCACTGAAGCTTTCTTT. Residues: CASSHHPGQGSTEAFF.